A selection of T cell receptor beta chains follows, all from one sample in a study of identical twins. TCRdb itself ran the 5' RACE reads through MiXCR, one entry per CDR3 protein. The data hold about 280,000 distinct CDR3 sequences, with about 8% observed a single time. This sample was shared with a second study, whose subject was yellow fever vaccine responses in identical twins.

Sequenced material: memory (CD45RO+) T cells sorted from blood. All receptors come from a woman aged 18-29 years in good health. Each CDR3 is given with its conserved first and last residue. D genes are given only for firm matches. The size entry is marked missing in some rows and otherwise reads once, few, many or a size class.

V gene	J gene	clone size	D gene	CDR3 DNA	CDR3 protein
TRBV7-8	TRBJ2-3	many	NA	TGTGCCAGTACTATAGGGGGCACAGATACGCAGTATTTT	CASTIGGTDTQYF
TRBV11-2	TRBJ1-6	NA	TRBD1	TGTGCCAGCAGCTGGGGACAGGGGGTTCCTTCACCCCTCCACTTT	CASSWGQGVPSPLHF
TRBV20-1	TRBJ2-7	many	NA	TGCAGTGCTAAGTCGGGTAGCGACTACGAGCAGTACTTC	CSAKSGSDYEQYF
TRBV28	TRBJ1-1	NA	NA	TGTGCCAGCAGCCTTATTACAGGGCAGGGGATGAACACTGAAGCTTTCTTT	CASSLITGQGMNTEAFF
TRBV28	TRBJ2-4	few	NA	TGTGCCAGCAGTTCGCACAGGCTAGCCAAAAACATTCAGTACTTC	CASSSHRLAKNIQYF
TRBV29-1	TRBJ2-2	NA	TRBD2	TGCAGCGTCCAGGGGACTAGCGGGGGTAACACCGGGGAGCTGTTTTTT	CSVQGTSGGNTGELFF
TRBV6-5	TRBJ2-1	NA	NA	TGTGCCAGCAGTTACCTCAAGGGGGGGCTATACAATGAGCAGTTCTTC	CASSYLKGGLYNEQFF
TRBV20-1	TRBJ1-3	many	NA	TGCAGTGCTAGAGATCGGCGGGACACCATATATTTT	CSARDRRDTIYF
TRBV15	TRBJ1-5	few	TRBD1	TGTGCCACCAGCCTTTCCGGGACAGGGAATCAGCCCCAGCATTTT	CATSLSGTGNQPQHF
TRBV27	TRBJ2-2	few	TRBD1	TGTGCCAGCAGTACCGGGACAGGGCGCACCGGGGAGCTGTTTTTT	CASSTGTGRTGELFF
TRBV10-3	TRBJ2-5	NA	NA	TGTGCCATCAGTGAGCCACAGGGTGGGGGAGAGGCCCAGTACTTC	CAISEPQGGGEAQYF
TRBV7-9	TRBJ2-3	many	NA	TGTGCCAGCAGCTTAGATCCAGATACGCAGTATTTT	CASSLDPDTQYF
TRBV29-1	TRBJ1-2	many	TRBD1	TGCAGCGTGACAGGGACGGACTATGGCTACACCTTC	CSVTGTDYGYTF
TRBV29-1	TRBJ2-3	many	NA	TGCAGCGCGGTTCCGGGACGGACAGATACGCAGTATTTT	CSAVPGRTDTQYF
TRBV13	TRBJ1-2	few	NA	TGTGCCAGCAGCTTTGGGGCGAACTATGGCTACACCTTC	CASSFGANYGYTF
TRBV7-2	TRBJ1-2	few	NA	TGTGCCAGCAGCTCGGCGACAGGAGGTGTTGGCTACACCTTC	CASSSATGGVGYTF
TRBV29-1	TRBJ2-5	many	NA	TGCAGCGTCAATCGGCAAACCCCCGGAGAGACCCAGTACTTC	CSVNRQTPGETQYF
TRBV20-1	TRBJ1-1	NA	NA	TGCAGTGCCGCGGATGGGGTCGTGACCGGTGCTGAAGCTTTCTTT	CSAADGVVTGAEAFF
TRBV7-9	TRBJ2-7	NA	TRBD2	TGTGCCAGCAGAAAGACAGAGAGCGGGGTGAACGAGCAGTACTTC	CASRKTESGVNEQYF
TRBV12-3/TRBV12-4	TRBJ2-5	many	TRBD2	TGTGCCAGCAGTACGGGGACTAGCGGGAACCAAGAGACCCAGTACTTC	CASSTGTSGNQETQYF
TRBV5-6	TRBJ2-2	NA	TRBD2	TGTGCCAGCAGCTTGTTGGCTAGCGGAACCGGGGAGCTGTTTTTT	CASSLLASGTGELFF
TRBV5-1	TRBJ1-1	few	TRBD1	TGCGCCAGCAGCCCGGGACAGGGCGGGAGCACTGAAGCTTTCTTT	CASSPGQGGSTEAFF
TRBV20-1	TRBJ2-2	NA	NA	TGCAGTGCTACCTCCGGGACACCGAACACCGGGGAGCTGTTTTTT	CSATSGTPNTGELFF
TRBV15	TRBJ1-2	many	TRBD1	TGTGCCACCAGCAGAGAGAGGGGGCTACAGGGGCGAGGTGGCTACACCTTC	CATSRERGLQGRGGYTF
TRBV12-3/TRBV12-4	TRBJ2-1	few	NA	TGTGCCAGCAGTTCGACAGTGCCGTTCTACAATGAGCAGTTCTTC	CASSSTVPFYNEQFF
TRBV4-2	TRBJ1-3	few	TRBD1	TGTGCCAGCAGCCAAGATGGGACAGGAGGTTCTGGAAACACCATATATTTT	CASSQDGTGGSGNTIYF
TRBV7-9	TRBJ2-1	many	TRBD1	TGTGCCAGCAGCTCCCTCGGGACAGGGGGCAATGAGCAGTTCTTC	CASSSLGTGGNEQFF
TRBV12-3/TRBV12-4	TRBJ1-1	many	NA	TGTGCCAGCACCCTGGGGGGTGAAACTGAAGCTTTCTTT	CASTLGGETEAFF
TRBV7-2	TRBJ2-1	many	TRBD2	TGTGCCAGCAGTCACATAGCGGGGACCTCCTACAATGAGCAGTTCTTC	CASSHIAGTSYNEQFF
TRBV20-1	TRBJ1-3	many	NA	TGCAGTGCTAGTCGACAGACCTCCTCTGGAAACACCATATATTTT	CSASRQTSSGNTIYF
TRBV2	TRBJ2-3	NA	TRBD2	TGTGCCAGCAGGGTCTCCAGCGGGAGAGGGGCAGATACGCAGTATTTT	CASRVSSGRGADTQYF
TRBV29-1	TRBJ2-1	many	TRBD2	TGCAGCGTTGATGAAGCGGGAGGGACCTACAATGAGCAGTTCTTC	CSVDEAGGTYNEQFF
TRBV18	TRBJ2-6	few	NA	TGTGCCAGCTCACCAGACGGACAGCCAAATTACTCTGGGGCCAACGTCCTGACTTTC	CASSPDGQPNYSGANVLTF
TRBV6-1	TRBJ1-1	NA	TRBD1	TGTGCCAGCAGGGACAGGGAGGTCACTGAAGCTTTCTTT	CASRDREVTEAFF
TRBV14	TRBJ2-3	many	NA	TGTGCCAGCAGCCTTTCCCTCCTTCTCACAGATACGCAGTATTTT	CASSLSLLLTDTQYF
TRBV28	TRBJ1-1	few	NA	TGTGCCAGCAGTCCTCCCACAGGGACCACTGAAGCTTTCTTT	CASSPPTGTTEAFF
TRBV15	TRBJ2-3	NA	NA	TGTGCCACCAGCAGAGATCGCCCCAGGGGCACAGATACGCAGTATTTT	CATSRDRPRGTDTQYF